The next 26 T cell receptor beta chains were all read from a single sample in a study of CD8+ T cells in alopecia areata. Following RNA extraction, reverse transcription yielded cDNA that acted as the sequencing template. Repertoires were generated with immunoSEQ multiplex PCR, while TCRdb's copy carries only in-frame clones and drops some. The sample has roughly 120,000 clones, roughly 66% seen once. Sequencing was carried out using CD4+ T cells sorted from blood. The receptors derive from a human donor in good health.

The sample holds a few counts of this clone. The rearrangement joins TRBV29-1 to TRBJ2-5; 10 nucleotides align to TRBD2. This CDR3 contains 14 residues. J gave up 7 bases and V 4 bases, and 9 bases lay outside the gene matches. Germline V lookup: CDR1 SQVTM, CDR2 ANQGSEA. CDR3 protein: CSVATLSGGGTQYF. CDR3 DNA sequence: TGCAGCGTTGCCACCCTGAGCGGGGGGGGGACCCAGTACTTC.

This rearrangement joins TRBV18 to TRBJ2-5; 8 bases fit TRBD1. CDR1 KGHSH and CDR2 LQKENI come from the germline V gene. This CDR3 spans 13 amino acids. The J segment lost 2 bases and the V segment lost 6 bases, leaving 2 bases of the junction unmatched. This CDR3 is CASSRDRQETQYF. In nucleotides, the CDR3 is TGTGCCAGCTCCCGGGACAGGCAAGAGACCCAGTACTTC.

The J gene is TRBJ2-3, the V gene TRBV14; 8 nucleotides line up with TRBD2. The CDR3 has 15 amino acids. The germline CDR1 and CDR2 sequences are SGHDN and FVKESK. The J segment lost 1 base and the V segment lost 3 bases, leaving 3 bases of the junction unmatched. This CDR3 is CASSHTSGRTDTQYF. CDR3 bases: TGTGCCAGCAGCCATACTAGCGGACGCACAGATACGCAGTATTTT.

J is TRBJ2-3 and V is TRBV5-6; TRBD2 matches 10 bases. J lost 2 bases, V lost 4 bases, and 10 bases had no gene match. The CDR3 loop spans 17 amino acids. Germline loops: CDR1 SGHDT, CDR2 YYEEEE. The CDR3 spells CASSLTGSGGSTDTQYF. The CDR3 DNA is TGTGCCAGCAGCCTCACAGGTAGCGGGGGGTCCACAGATACGCAGTATTTT.

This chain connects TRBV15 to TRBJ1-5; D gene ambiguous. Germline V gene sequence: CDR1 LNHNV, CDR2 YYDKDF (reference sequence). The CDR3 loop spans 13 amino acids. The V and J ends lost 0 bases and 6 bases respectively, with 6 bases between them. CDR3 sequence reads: CATSRDPIQPQHF. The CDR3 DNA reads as TGTGCCACCAGCAGAGATCCGATTCAGCCCCAGCATTTT. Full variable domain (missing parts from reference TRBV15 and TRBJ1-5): DAMVIQNPRYQVTQFGKPVTLSCSQTLNHNVMYWYQQKSSQAPKLLFHYYDKDFNNEADTPDNFQSRRPNTSFCFLDIRSPGLGDTAMYLCATSRDPIQPQHFGDGTRLSIL.

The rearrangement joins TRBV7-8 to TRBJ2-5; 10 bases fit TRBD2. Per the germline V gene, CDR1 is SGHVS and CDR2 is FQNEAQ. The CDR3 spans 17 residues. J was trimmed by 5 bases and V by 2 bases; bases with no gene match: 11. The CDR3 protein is CASSLSSASGGRETQYF. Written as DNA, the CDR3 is TGTGCCAGCAGCTTAAGTTCGGCTAGCGGGGGCAGGGAGACCCAGTACTTC.

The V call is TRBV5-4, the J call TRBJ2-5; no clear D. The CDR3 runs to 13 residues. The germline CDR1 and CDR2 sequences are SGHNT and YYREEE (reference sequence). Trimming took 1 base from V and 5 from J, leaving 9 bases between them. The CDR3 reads CASSLNVDETQYF. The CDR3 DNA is TGTGCCAGCAGCTTGAATGTGGACGAGACCCAGTACTTC.

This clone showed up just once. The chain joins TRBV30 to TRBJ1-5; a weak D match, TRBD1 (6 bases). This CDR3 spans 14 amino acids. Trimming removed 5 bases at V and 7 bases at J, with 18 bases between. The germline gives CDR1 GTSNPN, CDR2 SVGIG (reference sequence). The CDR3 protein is CAWDTGQSRQPQHF. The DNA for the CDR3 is TGTGCCTGGGATACCGGACAGTCGAGGCAGCCCCAGCATTTT.

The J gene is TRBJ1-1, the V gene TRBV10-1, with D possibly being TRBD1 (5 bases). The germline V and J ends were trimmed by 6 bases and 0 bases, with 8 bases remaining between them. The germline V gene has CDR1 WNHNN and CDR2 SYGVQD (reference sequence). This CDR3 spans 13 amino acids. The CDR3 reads CASRDNMNTEAFF. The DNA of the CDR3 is TGCGCCAGCAGGGACAACATGAACACTGAAGCTTTCTTT.

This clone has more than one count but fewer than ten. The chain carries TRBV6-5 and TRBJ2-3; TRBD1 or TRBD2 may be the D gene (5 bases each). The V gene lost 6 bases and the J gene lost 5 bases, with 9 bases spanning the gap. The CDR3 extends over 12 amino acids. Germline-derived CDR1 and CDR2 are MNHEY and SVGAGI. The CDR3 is CASSRDEDTQYF. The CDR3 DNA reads TGTGCCAGCAGCCGGGACGAAGATACGCAGTATTTT.

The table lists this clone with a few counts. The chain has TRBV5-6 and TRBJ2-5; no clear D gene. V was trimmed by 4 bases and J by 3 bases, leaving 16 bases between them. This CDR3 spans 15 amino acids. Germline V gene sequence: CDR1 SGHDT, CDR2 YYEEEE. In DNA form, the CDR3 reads TGTGCCAGCAGCCCCGCCCCAACAAGTAAAGAGACCCAGTACTTC. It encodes CASSPAPTSKETQYF.

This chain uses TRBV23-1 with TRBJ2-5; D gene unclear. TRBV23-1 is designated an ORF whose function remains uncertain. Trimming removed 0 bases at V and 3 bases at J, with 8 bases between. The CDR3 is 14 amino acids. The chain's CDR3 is CASSQSNGEETQYF. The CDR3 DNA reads TGCGCCAGCAGTCAATCGAATGGGGAAGAGACCCAGTACTTC.

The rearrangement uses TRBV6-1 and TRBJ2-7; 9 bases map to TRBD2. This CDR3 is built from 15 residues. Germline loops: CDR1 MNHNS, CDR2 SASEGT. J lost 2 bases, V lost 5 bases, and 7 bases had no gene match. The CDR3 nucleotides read TGTGCCAGCAGTACCCAGCGGGGGGCTGCCTACGAGCAGTACTTC. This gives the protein CASSTQRGAAYEQYF.

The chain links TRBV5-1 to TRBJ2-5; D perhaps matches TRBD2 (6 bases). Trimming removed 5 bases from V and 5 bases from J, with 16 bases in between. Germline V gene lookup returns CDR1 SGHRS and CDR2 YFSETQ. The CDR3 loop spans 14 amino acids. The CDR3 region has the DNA TGCGCCAGCAGTCTCAGGGACTCCAGGGAGACCCAGTACTTC. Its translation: CASSLRDSRETQYF.

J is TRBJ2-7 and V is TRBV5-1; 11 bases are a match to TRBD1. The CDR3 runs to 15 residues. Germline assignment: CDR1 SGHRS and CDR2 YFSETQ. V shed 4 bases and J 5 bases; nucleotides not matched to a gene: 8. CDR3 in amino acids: CASSPMDRGQDEQYF. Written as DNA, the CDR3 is TGCGCCAGCAGCCCGATGGACAGGGGGCAGGACGAGCAGTACTTC. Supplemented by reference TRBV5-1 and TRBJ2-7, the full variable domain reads KAGVTQTPRYLIKTRGQQVTLSCSPISGHRSVSWYQQTPGQGLQFLFEYFSETQRNKGNFPGRFSGRQFSNSRSEMNVSTLELGDSALYLCASSPMDRGQDEQYFGPGTRLTVT.

The CDR3 loop reads CASSQLLGRGEQFF. As DNA, the CDR3 is TGTGCCAGCAGCCAGTTACTAGGGCGGGGTGAGCAGTTCTTC. The rearrangement links TRBV4-2 to TRBJ2-1; D may be TRBD2 (6 bases). Trimming cost V 3 bases and J 9 bases, with 15 bases left between them. CDR3 length: 14 amino acids. The germline V gene encodes CDR1 LGHNA and CDR2 YNFKEQ.

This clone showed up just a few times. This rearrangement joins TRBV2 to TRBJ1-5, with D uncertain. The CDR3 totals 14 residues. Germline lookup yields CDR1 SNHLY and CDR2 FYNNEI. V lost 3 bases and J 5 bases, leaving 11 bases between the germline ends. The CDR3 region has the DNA TGTGCCAGCAGTGAGGAGAGGCAGTATCAGCCCCAGCATTTT. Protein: CASSEERQYQPQHF.

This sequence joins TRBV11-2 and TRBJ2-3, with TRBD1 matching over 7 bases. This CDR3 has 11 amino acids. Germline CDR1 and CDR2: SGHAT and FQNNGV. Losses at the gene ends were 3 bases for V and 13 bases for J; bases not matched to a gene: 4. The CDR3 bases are TGTGCCAGCAGCTTGACGGACAGGAAGTATTTT. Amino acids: CASSLTDRKYF.

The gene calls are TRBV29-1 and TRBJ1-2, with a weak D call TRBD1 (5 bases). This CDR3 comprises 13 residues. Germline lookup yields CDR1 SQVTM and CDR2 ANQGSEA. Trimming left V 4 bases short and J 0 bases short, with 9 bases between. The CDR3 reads CSVGDGANYGYTF. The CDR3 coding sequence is TGCAGCGTTGGGGACGGAGCTAACTATGGCTACACCTTC. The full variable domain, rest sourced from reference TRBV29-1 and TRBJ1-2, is SAVISQKPSRDICQRGTSLTIQCQVDSQVTMMFWYRQQPGQSLTLIATANQGSEATYESGFVIDKFPISRPNLTFSTLTVSNMSPEDSSIYLCSVGDGANYGYTFGSGTRLTVV.

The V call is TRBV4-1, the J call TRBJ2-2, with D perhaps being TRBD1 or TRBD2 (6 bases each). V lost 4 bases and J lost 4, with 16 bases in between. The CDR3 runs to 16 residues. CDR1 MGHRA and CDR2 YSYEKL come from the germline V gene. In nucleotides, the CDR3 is TGCGCCAGCAGCCGGCAGACGGGGGCGGCCACCGGGGAGCTGTTTTTT. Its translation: CASSRQTGAATGELFF.

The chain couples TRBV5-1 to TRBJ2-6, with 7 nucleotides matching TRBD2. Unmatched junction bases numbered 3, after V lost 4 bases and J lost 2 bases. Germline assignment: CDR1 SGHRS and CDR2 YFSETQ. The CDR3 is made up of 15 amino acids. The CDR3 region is CASSQTSAGANVLTF. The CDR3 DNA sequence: TGCGCCAGCAGCCAAACTAGCGCTGGGGCCAACGTCCTGACTTTC. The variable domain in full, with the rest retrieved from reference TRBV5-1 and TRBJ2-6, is KAGVTQTPRYLIKTRGQQVTLSCSPISGHRSVSWYQQTPGQGLQFLFEYFSETQRNKGNFPGRFSGRQFSNSRSEMNVSTLELGDSALYLCASSQTSAGANVLTFGAGSRLTVL.

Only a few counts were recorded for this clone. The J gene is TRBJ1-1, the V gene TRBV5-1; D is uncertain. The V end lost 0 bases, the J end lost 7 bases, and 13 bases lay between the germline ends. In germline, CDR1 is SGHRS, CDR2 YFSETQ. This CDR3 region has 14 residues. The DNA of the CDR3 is TGCGCCAGCAGCTTGGGTCAGGCTGGTGGTGAAGCTTTCTTT. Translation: CASSLGQAGGEAFF. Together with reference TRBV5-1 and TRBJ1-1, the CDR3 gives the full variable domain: KAGVTQTPRYLIKTRGQQVTLSCSPISGHRSVSWYQQTPGQGLQFLFEYFSETQRNKGNFPGRFSGRQFSNSRSEMNVSTLELGDSALYLCASSLGQAGGEAFFGQGTRLTVV.

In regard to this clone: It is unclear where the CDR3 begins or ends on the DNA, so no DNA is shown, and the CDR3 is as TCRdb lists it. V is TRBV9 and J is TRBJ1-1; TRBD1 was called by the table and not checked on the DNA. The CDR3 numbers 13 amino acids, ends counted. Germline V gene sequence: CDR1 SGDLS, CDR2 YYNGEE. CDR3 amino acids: CASSVTQAAKLSF.

DNA of the CDR3: TGTGCCAGCAGCTTAGACAGGGAGGCTCAGCCCCAGCATTTT. Translating it yields CASSLDREAQPQHF. The chain is built from TRBV11-2 and TRBJ1-5; TRBD1 might be the D (5 bases). Germline assignment: CDR1 SGHAT and CDR2 FQNNGV. This CDR3 comprises 14 residues. The germline V and J ends were trimmed by 0 bases and 6 bases, with 9 bases remaining between them.

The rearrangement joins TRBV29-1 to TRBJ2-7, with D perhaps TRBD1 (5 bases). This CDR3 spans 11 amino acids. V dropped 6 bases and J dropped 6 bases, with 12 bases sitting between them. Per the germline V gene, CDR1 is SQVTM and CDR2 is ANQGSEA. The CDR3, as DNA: TGCAGCGTGGTACAGGTTTCCGAGCAGTACTTC. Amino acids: CSVVQVSEQYF.

CDR3 DNA: TGTGCCAGCAGTGACAAGCGGGGGGGACTTTACGAGCAGTACTTC. Translating it yields CASSDKRGGLYEQYF. The J gene is TRBJ2-7, the V gene TRBV25-1; 10 bases fit TRBD2. There are 15 residues in the CDR3. The V gene's germline CDR1 is MGHDK and CDR2 SYGVNS. V dropped 3 bases and J dropped 4; count of bases not matched to a gene: 6.